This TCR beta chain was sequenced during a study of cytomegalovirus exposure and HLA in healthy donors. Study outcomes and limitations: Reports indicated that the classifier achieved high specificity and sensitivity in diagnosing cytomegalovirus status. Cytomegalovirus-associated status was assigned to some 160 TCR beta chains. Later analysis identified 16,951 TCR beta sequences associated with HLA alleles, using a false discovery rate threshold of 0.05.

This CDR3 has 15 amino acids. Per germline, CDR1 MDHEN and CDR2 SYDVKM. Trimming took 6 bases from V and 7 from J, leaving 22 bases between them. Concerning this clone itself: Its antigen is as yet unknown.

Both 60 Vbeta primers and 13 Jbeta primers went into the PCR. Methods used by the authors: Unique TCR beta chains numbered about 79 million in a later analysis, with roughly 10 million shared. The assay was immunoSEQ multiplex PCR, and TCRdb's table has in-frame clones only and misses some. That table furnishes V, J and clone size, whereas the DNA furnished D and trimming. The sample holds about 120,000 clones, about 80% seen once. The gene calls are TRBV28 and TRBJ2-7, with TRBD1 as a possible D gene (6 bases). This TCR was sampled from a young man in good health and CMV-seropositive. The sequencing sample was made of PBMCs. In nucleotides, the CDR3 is TGTGCCAGCAGGGACCGGGGACACCGCCTGGGTGAGCAGTACTTC. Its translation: CASRDRGHRLGEQYF.